The clone carrying this T cell receptor beta chain was recorded once. Its antigen is unidentified. These data come from a study of Ad26.COV2.S vaccination and SARS-CoV-2 variants. Study as a whole: Administration of Ad26.COV2.S was intramuscular, either once or twice 56 days apart.

The V gene's germline CDR1 is SGHNT and CDR2 YENEEA. V lost 4 bases and J lost 6, with 23 bases in between. The CDR3 has 17 residues. General study points: The TCR breadth and depth analyses may have understated or missed part of the total T cell responses.

TCRdb's table, derived via immunoSEQ multiplex PCR, lists solely in-frame clones and lacks some. The profile shows about 320,000 clones, just under 85% of them singletons. Described treatment: 15 to 20 received Ad26.COV2.S at low or high dose, single or two shots; about five received placebo; per-sample allocation not given. Collection of the samples took place on day 63 after the first injection of vaccine or placebo. The clonotype comes from a person aged 18 to 65 who received the Ad26.COV2.S COVID-19 vaccine or a placebo. The material was peripheral blood, obtained in a trial of Ad26.COV2.S vaccine versus placebo. This chain connects TRBV11-3 to TRBJ2-3; D may be TRBD2 (6 bases). The DNA of the CDR3 is TGTGCCAGCAGCTCCATAAGAGGAGGGTCGACCTCCGATACGCAGTATTTT. Its protein is CASSSIRGGSTSDTQYF.